This T cell receptor beta chain was documented in a study of blood T cell repertoires in COVID-19. The data were produced by immunoSEQ multiplex PCR, yet TCRdb's version contains in-frame clones alone and is incomplete. This sample has tens of thousands of clones, with 65% to 80% found just once. Germline values: CDR1 LNHDA, CDR2 SQIVND (reference sequence). The CDR3 consists of 16 residues. V was shortened by 1 base and J by 0 bases, with 12 bases between the two germline ends. The V and J genes are TRBV19 and TRBJ1-1; possibly TRBD1 for D (6 bases). The receptor's source is a human donor in a cohort sampled during active COVID-19. The specimen sequenced was peripheral blood. The CDR3: CASSIAVGTLNTEAFF. CDR3 DNA: TGTGCCAGTAGTATAGCGGTCGGGACACTGAACACTGAAGCTTTCTTT. The whole variable domain, filled in from reference TRBV19 and TRBJ1-1, reads DGGITQSPKYLFRKEGQNVTLSCEQNLNHDAMYWYRQDPGQGLRLIYYSQIVNDFQKGDIAEGYSVSREKKESFPLTVTSAQKNPTAFYLCASSIAVGTLNTEAFFGQGTRLTVV.